Listed here are 9 T cell receptor beta chains from one sample, sequenced in a study of cytomegalovirus exposure and HLA in healthy donors. Primers included in the PCR were 60 Vbeta and 13 Jbeta primers. Using immunoSEQ multiplex PCR, the repertoire was profiled, and TCRdb retains in-frame clones only, with some absent. The sample has 100,000 to 120,000 clones, approximately 80% seen once. Source material: PBMCs. Every receptor here comes from a man aged 30 to 39 in good health and CMV-seronegative.

This sequence joins TRBV7-6 and TRBJ2-2; maybe TRBD2 (6 bases). This CDR3 comprises 15 residues. V was shortened by 5 bases and J by 4 bases, with 14 bases between the two germline ends. Germline lookup yields CDR1 SGHVS and CDR2 FNYEAQ. The CDR3 is CASSVTAGITGELFF. The CDR3 nucleotides read TGTGCCAGCAGCGTCACAGCGGGTATCACCGGGGAGCTGTTTTTT.

This chain joins TRBV9 and TRBJ2-7; 7 positions match TRBD2. Germline-derived CDR1 and CDR2 are SGDLS and YYNGEE. The CDR3 runs 14 residues. Trimming cost V 4 bases and J 7 bases; bases outside gene matches: 11. The CDR3 bases are TGTGCCAGCAGCCGCTCGACGGGGGGTTGGGAGCAGTACTTC. It codes for CASSRSTGGWEQYF.

V gene TRBV28 combines with J gene TRBJ2-7, with 10 bases lining up with TRBD2. CDR1 and CDR2 (germline): MDHEN, SYDVKM. CDR3 length: 18 amino acids. V trimming: 2 bases; J trimming: 3 bases; junction bases outside the gene matches: 13. CDR3 amino acids: CASSLRVIAGGTGYEQYF. CDR3 sequence (DNA): TGTGCCAGCAGTTTAAGGGTCATAGCGGGAGGTACGGGCTACGAGCAGTACTTC.

V usage is TRBV6-1 and J usage is TRBJ2-3; D perhaps matches TRBD2 (6 bases). Germline-derived CDR1 and CDR2 are MNHNS and SASEGT. The CDR3 length is 12 residues. The CDR3: CAAGSGVDTQYF. The CDR3 DNA sequence: TGTGCTGCCGGATCGGGGGTAGATACGCAGTATTTT.

This clone was recorded only once. This chain joins TRBV4-1 and TRBJ1-2; TRBD1 matches 9 bases. This CDR3 region has 16 residues. Looked up from germline, CDR1 is MGHRA and CDR2 is YSYEKL. The junction had 7 bases not matched to a gene; V was cut back by 0 bases and J by 5 bases. CDR3: CASSQDGEQGAYGYTF. CDR3 nucleotide sequence: TGCGCCAGCAGCCAAGATGGCGAACAGGGGGCTTATGGCTACACCTTC.

This chain joins TRBV6-4 and TRBJ1-2; D remains unclear. Trimming shortened V by 4 bases and J by 4 bases, and 13 bases separated the two germline ends. The germline gives CDR1 MRHNA, CDR2 SNTAGT. This CDR3 region has 14 residues. CDR3 bases: TGTGCCAGCAGTGCGGACGCGGGGTTCTATGGCTACACCTTC. It specifies CASSADAGFYGYTF.

In this sample, this clone turned up once. The V and J genes are TRBV27 and TRBJ2-7; D might be TRBD2 (6 bases). The CDR3 extends over 12 amino acids. V gave up 7 bases and J gave up 5 bases, with 12 bases separating them. Germline-derived CDR1 and CDR2 are MNHEY and SMNVEV (reference sequence). CDR3 in DNA: TGTGCCAGCAAAGACCCGGGGGACGAGCAGTACTTC. This translates into CASKDPGDEQYF.

The V and J genes are TRBV5-4 and TRBJ2-7; 7 bases line up with TRBD2. After removal of 7 bases from V and 2 bases from J, the junction contained 9 bases not matched to a gene. Germline V CDR1 and CDR2: SGHNT, YYREEE (reference sequence). The CDR3 consists of 14 residues. The CDR3 DNA reads as TGTGCCAGCCGTCCTGCTAGCGGTCCCTACGAGCAGTACTTC. Translated: CASRPASGPYEQYF.

The chain carries TRBV6-1 and TRBJ2-6, with D possibly being TRBD1 (5 bases). CDR1 and CDR2 from the germline V gene are MNHNS and SASEGT. Trimming took off 2 bases at V and 4 bases at J, with 9 bases between the two ends. This CDR3 contains 15 residues. The CDR3 is CASSEQGSGANVLTF. Written as DNA, the CDR3 is TGTGCCAGCAGTGAACAGGGATCCGGGGCCAACGTCCTGACTTTC.